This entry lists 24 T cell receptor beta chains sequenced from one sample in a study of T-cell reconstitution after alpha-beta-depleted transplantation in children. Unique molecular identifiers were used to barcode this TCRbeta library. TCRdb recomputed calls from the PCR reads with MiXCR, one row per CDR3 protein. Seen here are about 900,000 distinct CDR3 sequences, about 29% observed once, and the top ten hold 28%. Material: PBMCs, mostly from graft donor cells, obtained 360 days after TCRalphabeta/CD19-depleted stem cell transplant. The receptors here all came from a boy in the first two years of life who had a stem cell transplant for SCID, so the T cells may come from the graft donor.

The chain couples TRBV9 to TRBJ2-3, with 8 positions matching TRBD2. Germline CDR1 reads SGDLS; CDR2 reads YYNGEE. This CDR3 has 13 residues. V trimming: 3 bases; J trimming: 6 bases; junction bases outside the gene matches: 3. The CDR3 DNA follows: TGTGCCAGCAGCGCGGGAGGGTTGGATACGCAGTATTTT. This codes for CASSAGGLDTQYF.

This chain's CDR3 is CASRVGTAAGNTIYF. The CDR3 nucleotides are TGTGCCAGCAGGGTCGGGACAGCCGCTGGAAACACCATATATTTT. This chain connects TRBV6-1 to TRBJ1-3, with TRBD1 matching 7 bases. CDR3 length: 15 residues. V was clipped by 6 bases and J by 2 bases; unmatched bases: 7. Germline CDR1 MNHNS, CDR2 SASEGT.

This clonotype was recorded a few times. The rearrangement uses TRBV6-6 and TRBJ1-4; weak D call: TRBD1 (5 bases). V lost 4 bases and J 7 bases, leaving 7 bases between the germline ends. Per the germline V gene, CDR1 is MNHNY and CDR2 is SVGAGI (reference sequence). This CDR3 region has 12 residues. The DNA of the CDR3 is TGTGCCAGCAGTTCCGGGGGTGAAAAACTGTTTTTT. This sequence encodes CASSSGGEKLFF.

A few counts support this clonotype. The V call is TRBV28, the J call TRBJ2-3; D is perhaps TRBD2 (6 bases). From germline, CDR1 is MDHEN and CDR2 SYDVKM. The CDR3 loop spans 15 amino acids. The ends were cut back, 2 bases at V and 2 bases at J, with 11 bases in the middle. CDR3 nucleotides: TGTGCCAGCAGTTTACGTCGGGAGAACACAGATACGCAGTATTTT. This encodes CASSLRRENTDTQYF.

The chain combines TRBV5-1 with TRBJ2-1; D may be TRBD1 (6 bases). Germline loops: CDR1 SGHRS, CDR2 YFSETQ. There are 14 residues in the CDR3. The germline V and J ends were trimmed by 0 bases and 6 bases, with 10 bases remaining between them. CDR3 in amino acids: CASSLVLGANEQFF. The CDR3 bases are TGCGCCAGCAGCTTGGTTTTGGGGGCCAATGAGCAGTTCTTC.

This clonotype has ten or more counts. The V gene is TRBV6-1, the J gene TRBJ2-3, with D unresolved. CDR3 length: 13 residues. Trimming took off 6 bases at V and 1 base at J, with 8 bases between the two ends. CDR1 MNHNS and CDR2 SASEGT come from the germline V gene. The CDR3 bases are TGTGCCAGCAGCCTTCTCCGCACAGATACGCAGTATTTT. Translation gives CASSLLRTDTQYF.

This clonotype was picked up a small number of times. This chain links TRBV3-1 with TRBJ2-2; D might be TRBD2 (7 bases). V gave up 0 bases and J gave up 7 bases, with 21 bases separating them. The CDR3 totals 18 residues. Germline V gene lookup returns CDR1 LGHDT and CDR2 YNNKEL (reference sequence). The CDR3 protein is CASSQDIRGGRGGGELFF. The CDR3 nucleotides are TGTGCCAGCAGCCAAGATATCCGAGGGGGACGCGGGGGCGGGGAGCTGTTTTTT. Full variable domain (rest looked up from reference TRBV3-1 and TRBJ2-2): DTAVSQTPKYLVTQMGNDKSIKCEQNLGHDTMYWYKQDSKKFLKIMFSYNNKELIINETVPNRFSPKSPDKAHLNLHINSLELGDSAVYFCASSQDIRGGRGGGELFFGEGSRLTVL.

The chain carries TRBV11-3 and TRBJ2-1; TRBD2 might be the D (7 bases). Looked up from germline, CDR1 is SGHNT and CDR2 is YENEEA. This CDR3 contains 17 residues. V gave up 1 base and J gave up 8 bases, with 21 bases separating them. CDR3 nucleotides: TGTGCCAGCAGCTTAGGAGCTTCGGGCGGGGGCAGGGATGAGCAGTTCTTC. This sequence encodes CASSLGASGGGRDEQFF.

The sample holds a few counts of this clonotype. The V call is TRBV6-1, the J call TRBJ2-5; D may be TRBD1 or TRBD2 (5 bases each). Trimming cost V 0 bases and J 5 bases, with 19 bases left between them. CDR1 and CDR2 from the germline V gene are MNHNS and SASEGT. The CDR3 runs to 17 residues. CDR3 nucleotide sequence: TGTGCCAGCAGTGAAGCGCCCGGGACCCAACGCATGGAGACCCAGTACTTC. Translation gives CASSEAPGTQRMETQYF.

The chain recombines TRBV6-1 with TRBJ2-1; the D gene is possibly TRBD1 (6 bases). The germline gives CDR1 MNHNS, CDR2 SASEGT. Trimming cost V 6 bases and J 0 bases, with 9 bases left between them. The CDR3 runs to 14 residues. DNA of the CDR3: TGTGCCAGCAGCGACAGGCGCTCCTACAATGAGCAGTTCTTC. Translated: CASSDRRSYNEQFF.

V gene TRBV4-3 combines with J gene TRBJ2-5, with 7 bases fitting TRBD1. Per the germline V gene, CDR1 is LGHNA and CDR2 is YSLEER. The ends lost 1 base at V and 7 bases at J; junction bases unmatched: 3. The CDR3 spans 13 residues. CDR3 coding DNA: TGCGCCAGCAGCCAAGGACAGGGTCGGACCCAGTACTTC. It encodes CASSQGQGRTQYF.

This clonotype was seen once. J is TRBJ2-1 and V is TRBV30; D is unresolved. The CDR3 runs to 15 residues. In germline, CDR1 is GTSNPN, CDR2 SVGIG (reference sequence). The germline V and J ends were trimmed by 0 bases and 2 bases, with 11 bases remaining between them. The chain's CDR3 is CAWSVGQTPYNEQFF. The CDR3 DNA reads TGTGCCTGGAGTGTAGGGCAGACCCCCTACAATGAGCAGTTCTTC.

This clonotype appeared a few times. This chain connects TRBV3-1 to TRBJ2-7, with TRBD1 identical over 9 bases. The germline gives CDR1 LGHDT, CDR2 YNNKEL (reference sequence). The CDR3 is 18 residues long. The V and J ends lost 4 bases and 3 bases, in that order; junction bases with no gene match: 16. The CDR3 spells CASSPKLPWDRASYEQYF. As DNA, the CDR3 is TGTGCCAGCAGCCCCAAGCTGCCTTGGGACAGGGCTAGCTACGAGCAGTACTTC.

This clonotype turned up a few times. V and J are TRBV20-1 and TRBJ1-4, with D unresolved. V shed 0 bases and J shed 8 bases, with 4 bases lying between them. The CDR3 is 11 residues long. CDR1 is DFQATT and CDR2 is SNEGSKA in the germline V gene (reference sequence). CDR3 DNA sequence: TGCAGTGCTAGAGATCGGGAAAAACTGTTTTTT. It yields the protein CSARDREKLFF.

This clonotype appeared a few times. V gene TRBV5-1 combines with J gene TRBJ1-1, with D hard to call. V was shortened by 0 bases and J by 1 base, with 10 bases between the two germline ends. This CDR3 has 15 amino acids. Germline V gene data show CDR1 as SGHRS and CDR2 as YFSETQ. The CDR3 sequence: CASSLEGRENTEAFF. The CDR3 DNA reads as TGCGCCAGCAGCTTGGAAGGAAGAGAGAACACTGAAGCTTTCTTT.

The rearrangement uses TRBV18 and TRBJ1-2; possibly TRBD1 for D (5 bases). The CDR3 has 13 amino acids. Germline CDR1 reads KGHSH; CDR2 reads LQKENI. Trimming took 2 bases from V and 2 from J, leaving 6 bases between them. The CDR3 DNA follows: TGTGCCAGCTCACCAGCAGGGAACTATGGCTACACCTTC. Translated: CASSPAGNYGYTF.

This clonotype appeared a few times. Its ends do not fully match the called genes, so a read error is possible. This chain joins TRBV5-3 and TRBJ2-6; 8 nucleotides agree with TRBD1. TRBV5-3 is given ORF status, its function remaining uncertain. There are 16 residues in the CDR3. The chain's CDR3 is CASSFGQGSGANVLTF. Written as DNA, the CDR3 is TGTGCCAGCAGCTTCGGACAGGGTTCTGGGGCCAACGTCCTGACTTTC.

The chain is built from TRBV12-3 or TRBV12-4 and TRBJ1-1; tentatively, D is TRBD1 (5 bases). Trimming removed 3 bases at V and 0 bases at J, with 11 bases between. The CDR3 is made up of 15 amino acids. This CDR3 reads CASSFEGTMNTEAFF. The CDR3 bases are TGTGCCAGCAGTTTCGAGGGGACTATGAACACTGAAGCTTTCTTT.

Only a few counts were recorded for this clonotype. CDR3 sequence: CATSDSDRVGEQFF. The CDR3 DNA reads TGTGCCACCAGTGACTCGGACAGGGTGGGTGAGCAGTTCTTC. The chain has TRBV24-1 and TRBJ2-1; TRBD1 aligns across 8 bases. V shed 4 bases and J 9 bases; nucleotides not matched to a gene: 7. Germline CDR1 KGHDR, CDR2 SFDVKD. This CDR3 comprises 14 residues.

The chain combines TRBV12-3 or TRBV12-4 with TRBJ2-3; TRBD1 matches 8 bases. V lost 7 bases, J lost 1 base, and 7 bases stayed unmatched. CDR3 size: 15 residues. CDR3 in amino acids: CASIPGQGRTDTQYF. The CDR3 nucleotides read TGTGCCAGCATCCCCGGACAGGGACGCACAGATACGCAGTATTTT.

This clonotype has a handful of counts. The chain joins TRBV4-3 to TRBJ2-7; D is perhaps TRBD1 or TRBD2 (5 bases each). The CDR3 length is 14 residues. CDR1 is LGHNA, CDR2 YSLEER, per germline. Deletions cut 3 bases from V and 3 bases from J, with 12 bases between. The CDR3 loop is CASSHRDRNYEQYF. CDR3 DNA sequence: TGCGCCAGCAGCCACCGGGACCGCAACTACGAGCAGTACTTC.

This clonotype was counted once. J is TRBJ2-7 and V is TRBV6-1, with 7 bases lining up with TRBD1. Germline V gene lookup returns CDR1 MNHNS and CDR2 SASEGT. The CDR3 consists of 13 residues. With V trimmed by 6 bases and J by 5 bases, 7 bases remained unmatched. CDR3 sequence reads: CASSWTGLHEQYF. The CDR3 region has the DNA TGTGCCAGCAGCTGGACAGGTCTGCACGAGCAGTACTTC.

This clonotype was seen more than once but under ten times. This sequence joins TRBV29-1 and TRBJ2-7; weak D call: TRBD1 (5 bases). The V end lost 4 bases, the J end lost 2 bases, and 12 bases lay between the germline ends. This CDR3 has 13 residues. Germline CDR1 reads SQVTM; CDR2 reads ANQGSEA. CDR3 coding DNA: TGCAGCGTTGGAGGAGACAGCCCCTACGAGCAGTACTTC. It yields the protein CSVGGDSPYEQYF.

As DNA, the CDR3 is TGCAGCGCGACTGAGCAGAGCAATCAGCCCCAGCATTTT. Protein sequence: CSATEQSNQPQHF. J is TRBJ1-5 and V is TRBV29-1, with D unclear. Germline CDR1 and CDR2: SQVTM and ANQGSEA. V was clipped by 7 bases and J by 1 base, with 11 bases between them. This CDR3 contains 13 residues.